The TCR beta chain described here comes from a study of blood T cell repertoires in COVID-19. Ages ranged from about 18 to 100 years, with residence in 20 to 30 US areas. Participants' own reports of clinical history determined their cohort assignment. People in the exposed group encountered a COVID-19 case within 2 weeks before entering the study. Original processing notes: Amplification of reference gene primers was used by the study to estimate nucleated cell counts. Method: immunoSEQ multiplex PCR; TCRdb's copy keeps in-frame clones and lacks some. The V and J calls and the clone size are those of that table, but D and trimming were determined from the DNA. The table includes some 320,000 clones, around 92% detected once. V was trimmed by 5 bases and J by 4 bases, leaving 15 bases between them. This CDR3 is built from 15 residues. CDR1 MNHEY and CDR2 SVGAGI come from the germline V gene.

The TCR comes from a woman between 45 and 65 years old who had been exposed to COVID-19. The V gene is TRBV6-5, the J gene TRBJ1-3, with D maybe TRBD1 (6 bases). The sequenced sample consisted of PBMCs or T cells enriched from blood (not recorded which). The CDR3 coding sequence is TGTGCCAGCAGTAAACAGGGATTGTCAGGAAACACCATATATTTT. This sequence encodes CASSKQGLSGNTIYF.